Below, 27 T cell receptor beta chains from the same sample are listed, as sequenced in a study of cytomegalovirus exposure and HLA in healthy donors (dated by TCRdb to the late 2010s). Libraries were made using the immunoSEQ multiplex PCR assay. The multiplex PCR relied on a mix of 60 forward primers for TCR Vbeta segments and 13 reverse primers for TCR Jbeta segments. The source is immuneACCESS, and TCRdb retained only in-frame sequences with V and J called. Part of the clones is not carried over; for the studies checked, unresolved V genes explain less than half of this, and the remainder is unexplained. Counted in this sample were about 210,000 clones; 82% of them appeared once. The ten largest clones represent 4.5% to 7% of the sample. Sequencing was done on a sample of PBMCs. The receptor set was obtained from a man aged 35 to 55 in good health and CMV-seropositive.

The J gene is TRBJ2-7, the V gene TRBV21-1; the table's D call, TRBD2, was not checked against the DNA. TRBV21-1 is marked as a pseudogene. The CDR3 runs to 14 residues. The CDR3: CASSKAGGYYEQYV. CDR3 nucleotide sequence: TGTGCCAGCAGCAAAGCCGGAGGGTACTACGAGCAGTACGTC.

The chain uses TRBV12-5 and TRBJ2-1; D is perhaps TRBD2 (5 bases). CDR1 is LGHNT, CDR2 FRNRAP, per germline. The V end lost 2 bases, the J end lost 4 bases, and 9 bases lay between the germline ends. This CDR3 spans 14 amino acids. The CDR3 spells CASGLRLAYNEQFF. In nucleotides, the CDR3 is TGTGCTAGTGGTTTGCGCCTAGCTTACAATGAGCAGTTCTTC.

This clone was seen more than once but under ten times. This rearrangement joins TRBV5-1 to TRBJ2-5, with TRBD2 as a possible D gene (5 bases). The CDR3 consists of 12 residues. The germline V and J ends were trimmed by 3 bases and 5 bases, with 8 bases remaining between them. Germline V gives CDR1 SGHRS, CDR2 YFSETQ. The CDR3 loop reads CASSYSGETQYF. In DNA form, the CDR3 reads TGCGCCAGCAGCTATTCGGGGGAGACCCAGTACTTC.

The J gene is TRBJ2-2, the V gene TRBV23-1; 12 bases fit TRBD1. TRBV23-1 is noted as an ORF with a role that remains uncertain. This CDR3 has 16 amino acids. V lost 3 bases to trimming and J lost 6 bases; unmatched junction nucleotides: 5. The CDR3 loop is CASSQAGTGGPGELFF. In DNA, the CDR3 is TGCGCCAGCAGTCAGGCCGGGACAGGGGGCCCCGGGGAGCTGTTTTTT.

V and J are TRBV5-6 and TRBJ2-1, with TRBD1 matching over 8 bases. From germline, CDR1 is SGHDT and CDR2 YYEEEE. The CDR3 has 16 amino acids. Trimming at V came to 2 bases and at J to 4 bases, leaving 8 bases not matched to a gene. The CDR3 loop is CASSFVGTGGYNEQFF. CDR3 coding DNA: TGTGCCAGCAGCTTCGTTGGTACAGGGGGGTACAATGAGCAGTTCTTC.

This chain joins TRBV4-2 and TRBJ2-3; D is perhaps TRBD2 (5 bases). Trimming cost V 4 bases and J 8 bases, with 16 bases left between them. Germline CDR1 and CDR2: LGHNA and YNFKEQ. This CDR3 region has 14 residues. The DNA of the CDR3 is TGTGCCAGCAGCCTCCAGCGGACTGACACTACGCAGTATTTT. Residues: CASSLQRTDTTQYF.

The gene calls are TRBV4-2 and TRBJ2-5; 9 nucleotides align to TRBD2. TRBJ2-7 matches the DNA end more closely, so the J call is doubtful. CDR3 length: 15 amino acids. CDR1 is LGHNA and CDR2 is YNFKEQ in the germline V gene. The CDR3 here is CASSQVTSGSYEQYF. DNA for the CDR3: TGTGCCAGCAGCCAAGTGACTAGCGGCTCCTACGAGCAGTACTTC.

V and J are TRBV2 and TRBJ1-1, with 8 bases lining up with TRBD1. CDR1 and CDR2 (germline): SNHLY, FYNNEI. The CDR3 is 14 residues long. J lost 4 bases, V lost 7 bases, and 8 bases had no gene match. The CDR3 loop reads CASTSTGVSTEAFF. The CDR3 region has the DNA TGTGCCAGCACCTCGACAGGGGTGAGCACTGAAGCTTTCTTT. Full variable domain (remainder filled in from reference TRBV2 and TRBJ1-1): EPEVTQTPSHQVTQMGQEVILRCVPISNHLYFYWYRQILGQKVEFLVSFYNNEISEKSEIFDDQFSVERPDGSNFTLKIRSTKLEDSAMYFCASTSTGVSTEAFFGQGTRLTVV.

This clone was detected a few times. The CDR3 sequence is CASTYKGTNRGRAPYEQYF. CDR3 in DNA: TGTGCCAGCACCTACAAGGGAACCAACAGGGGGCGCGCCCCCTACGAGCAGTACTTC. V is TRBV11-2 and J is TRBJ2-7, with TRBD1 matching 9 bases. There are 19 residues in the CDR3. CDR1 is SGHAT, CDR2 FQNNGV, per germline. The trim removed 7 bases at V and 2 bases at J, leaving 21 bases unmatched.

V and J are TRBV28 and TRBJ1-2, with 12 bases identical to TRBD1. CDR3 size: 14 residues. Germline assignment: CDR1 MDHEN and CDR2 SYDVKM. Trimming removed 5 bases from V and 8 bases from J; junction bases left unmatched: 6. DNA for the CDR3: TGTGCCAGCAGTGGGGGACAGGGGGCGTTGGGCTACACCTTC. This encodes CASSGGQGALGYTF.

CDR3 sequence (DNA): TGTGCCAGCAGCTGGGGACAGGGATACGAGCAGTACGTC. It translates to CASSWGQGYEQYV. The genes are TRBV5-4 and TRBJ2-7, with 9 bases matching TRBD1. The germline V gene has CDR1 SGHNT and CDR2 YYREEE (reference sequence). The CDR3 has 13 amino acids. V shed 3 bases, J shed 4 bases, and the junction held 2 bases outside the gene matches.

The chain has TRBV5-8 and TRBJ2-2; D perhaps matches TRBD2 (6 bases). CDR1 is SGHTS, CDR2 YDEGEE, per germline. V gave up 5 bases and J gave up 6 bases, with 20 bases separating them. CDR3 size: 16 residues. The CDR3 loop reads CASRTIAGLGAGELFF. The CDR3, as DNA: TGTGCCAGCAGGACAATCGCGGGGCTAGGGGCCGGGGAGCTGTTTTTT.

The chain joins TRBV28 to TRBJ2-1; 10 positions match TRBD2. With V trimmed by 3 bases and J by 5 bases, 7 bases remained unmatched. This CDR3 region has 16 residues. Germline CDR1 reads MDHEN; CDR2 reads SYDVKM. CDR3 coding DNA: TGTGCCAGCAGTTTCCCCGGGACTAGCGACGACAATGAGCAGTTCTTC. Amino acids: CASSFPGTSDDNEQFF.

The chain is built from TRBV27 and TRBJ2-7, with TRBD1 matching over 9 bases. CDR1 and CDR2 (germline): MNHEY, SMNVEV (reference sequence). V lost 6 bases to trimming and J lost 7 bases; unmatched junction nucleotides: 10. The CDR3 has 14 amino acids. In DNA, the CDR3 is TGTGCCAGCAGCCCGGGACAGGGCTTACGGGAGCAGTACGTC. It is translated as CASSPGQGLREQYV.

Here the CDR3 reads CASSLAGSSTGELFF. The CDR3 DNA follows: TGTGCCAGCAGCTTAGCCGGGAGTAGCACCGGGGAGCTGTTTTTT. The chain combines TRBV7-6 with TRBJ2-2, with a possible D match to TRBD2 (6 bases). Between the trimmed V and J ends, which lost 0 bases and 4 bases, there was a span of 9 bases. The V gene's germline CDR1 is SGHVS and CDR2 FNYEAQ. The CDR3 has 15 residues.

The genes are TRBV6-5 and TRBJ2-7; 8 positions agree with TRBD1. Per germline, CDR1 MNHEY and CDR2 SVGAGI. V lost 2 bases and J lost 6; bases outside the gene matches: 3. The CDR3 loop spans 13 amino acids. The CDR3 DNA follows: TGTGCCAGCAGTTACCAGGGGGCAAGCGAGCAGTACGTC. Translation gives CASSYQGASEQYV.

As DNA, the CDR3 is TGTGCCAGCAGCTTGGCTGGGATCCCGAGGGGCAATCAGCCCCAGCATTTT. Encoded protein: CASSLAGIPRGNQPQHF. The rearrangement links TRBV5-8 to TRBJ1-5; D not certain. Germline values: CDR1 SGHTS, CDR2 YDEGEE. V gave up 0 bases and J gave up 2 bases, with 15 bases separating them. The CDR3 loop spans 17 amino acids.

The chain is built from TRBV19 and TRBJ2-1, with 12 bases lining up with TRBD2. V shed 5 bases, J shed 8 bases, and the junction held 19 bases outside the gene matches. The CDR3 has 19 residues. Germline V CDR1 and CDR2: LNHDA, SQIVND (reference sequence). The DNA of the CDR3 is TGTGCCAGTAGTCCTCGCCCCCCGGAGTTGGCTAGCGGGAGGGATGAGCAGTTCTTC. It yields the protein CASSPRPPELASGRDEQFF.

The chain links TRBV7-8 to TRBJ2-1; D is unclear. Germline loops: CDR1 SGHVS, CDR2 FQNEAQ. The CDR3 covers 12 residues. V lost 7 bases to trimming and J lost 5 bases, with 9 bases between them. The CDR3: CASTTLDNEQFF. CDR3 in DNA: TGTGCCAGCACCACTTTGGACAATGAGCAGTTCTTC.

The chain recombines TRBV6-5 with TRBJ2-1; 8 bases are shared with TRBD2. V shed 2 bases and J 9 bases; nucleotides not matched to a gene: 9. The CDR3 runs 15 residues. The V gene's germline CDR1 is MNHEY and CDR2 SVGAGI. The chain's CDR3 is CASSYGSGSRAEQFF. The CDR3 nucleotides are TGTGCCAGCAGTTACGGGAGCGGGAGTAGGGCTGAGCAGTTCTTC.

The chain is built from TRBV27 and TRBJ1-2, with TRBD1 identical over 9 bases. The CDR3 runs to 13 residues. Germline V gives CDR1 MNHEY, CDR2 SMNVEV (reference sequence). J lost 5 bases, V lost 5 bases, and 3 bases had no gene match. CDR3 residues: CASSRTGDYGYTF. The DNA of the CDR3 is TGTGCCAGCAGTCGGACAGGGGATTATGGCTACACCTTC.

The CDR3 nucleotides are TGTGCCAGCAGCCCCCTTTTGTGGGAGGGCCACGAGCAGTACTTC. It is translated as CASSPLLWEGHEQYF. J is TRBJ2-7 and V is TRBV7-9; 7 bases map to TRBD2. V shed 5 bases and J 5 bases; nucleotides not matched to a gene: 12. The CDR3 runs to 15 residues. Germline V gene data show CDR1 as SEHNR and CDR2 as FQNEAQ (reference sequence).

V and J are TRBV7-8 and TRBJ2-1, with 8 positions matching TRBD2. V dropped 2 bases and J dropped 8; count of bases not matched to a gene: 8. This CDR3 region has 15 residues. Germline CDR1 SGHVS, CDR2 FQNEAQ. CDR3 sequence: CASSLFWRGVDEQFF. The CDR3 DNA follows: TGTGCCAGCAGCTTATTTTGGCGGGGGGTGGATGAGCAGTTCTTC.

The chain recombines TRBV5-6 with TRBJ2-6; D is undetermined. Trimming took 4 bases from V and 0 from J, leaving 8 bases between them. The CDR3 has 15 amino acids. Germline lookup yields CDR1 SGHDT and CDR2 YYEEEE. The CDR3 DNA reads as TGTGCCAGCAGCCCTAGGATCTCTGGGGCCAACGTCCTGACTTTC. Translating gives CASSPRISGANVLTF.

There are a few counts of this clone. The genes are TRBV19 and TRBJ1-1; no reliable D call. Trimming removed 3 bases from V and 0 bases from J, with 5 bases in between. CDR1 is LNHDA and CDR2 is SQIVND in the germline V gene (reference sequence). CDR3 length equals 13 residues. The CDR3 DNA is TGTGCCAGTAGTATTTTCATGAACACTGAAGCTTTCTTT. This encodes CASSIFMNTEAFF.

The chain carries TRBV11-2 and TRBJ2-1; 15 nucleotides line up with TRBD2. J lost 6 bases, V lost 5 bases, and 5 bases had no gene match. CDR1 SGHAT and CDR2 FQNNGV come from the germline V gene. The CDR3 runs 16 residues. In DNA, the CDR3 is TGTGCCAGCAGCCTAGGACTAGCGGGAGGGCTCAATGAGCAGTTCTTC. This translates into CASSLGLAGGLNEQFF.

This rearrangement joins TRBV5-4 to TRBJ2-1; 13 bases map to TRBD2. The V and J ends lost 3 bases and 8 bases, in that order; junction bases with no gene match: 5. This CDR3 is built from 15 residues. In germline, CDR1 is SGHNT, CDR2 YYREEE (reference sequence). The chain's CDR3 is CASSSQLAGGDEQFF. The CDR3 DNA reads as TGTGCCAGCAGCTCTCAACTAGCGGGAGGGGATGAGCAGTTCTTC.